The present entry profiles one TCR beta chain with its context. Its antigen remains unidentified. This sample stems from a study of T cell repertoires in cytomegalovirus infection. Study in general: Evidence of both CMV infection and a matching HLA type came from public TCR beta signatures.

Broader study findings: Cumulative frequency (of public TCR beta family members) identified carriers of CMV plus the relevant HLA.

Unmatched junction bases numbered 6, after V lost 8 bases and J lost 1 base. Germline CDR1 MNHEY, CDR2 SMNVEV (reference sequence). CDR3 length: 14 amino acids. One entry per CDR3 protein, called by TCRdb with MiXCR from the reads. In the table there are some 110,000 distinct CDR3 sequences, about 9.5% of which are singletons. The TCR sequence derives from a human donor in good health (CMV status not recorded). Some clones in this sample may be carry-over from other donors' samples. The sequenced sample was PBMCs, sequenced either directly or after in vitro stimulation (not recorded which). The chain has TRBV27 and TRBJ1-1, with TRBD1 matching over 8 bases. DNA of the CDR3: TGTGCCAGCCAATCCGGGACAGGGAACACTGAAGCTTTCTTT. Protein sequence: CASQSGTGNTEAFF.